A few counts support the clone carrying this T cell receptor beta chain. Its antigen is still unknown. This entry comes from a study of T cells after yellow fever vaccination. Regarding the study as a whole: The booster saw the reappearance of most primary-vaccination clones (about 95% CD4, 88% CD8).

Germline-derived CDR1 and CDR2 are LNHDA and SQIVND (reference sequence). V was cut by 6 bases and J by 4 bases, with 22 bases left in between. The CDR3 has 17 residues. 5'RACE template switching generated TCR cDNA, adding a universal primer site and UMIs. MiXCR, run by TCRdb on the 5' RACE reads, gives a single entry per CDR3 protein. This table holds about 320,000 distinct CDR3 sequences, approximately 7% found once. The chain has TRBV19 and TRBJ1-3; D is uncertain. The receptor was derived from a man aged 18 to 35 who received the YFV17D yellow fever vaccine. Here the sequenced sample was PBMCs, taken about 49 days after the first yellow fever vaccination. Here the CDR3 DNA reads TGTGCCAGTAGGGCGACGATGGCAGCGGCCTCGGGAAACACCATATATTTT. As protein: CASRATMAAASGNTIYF. The complete variable domain, with remaining parts taken from reference TRBV19 and TRBJ1-3, reads DGGITQSPKYLFRKEGQNVTLSCEQNLNHDAMYWYRQDPGQGLRLIYYSQIVNDFQKGDIAEGYSVSREKKESFPLTVTSAQKNPTAFYLCASRATMAAASGNTIYFGEGSWLTVV.